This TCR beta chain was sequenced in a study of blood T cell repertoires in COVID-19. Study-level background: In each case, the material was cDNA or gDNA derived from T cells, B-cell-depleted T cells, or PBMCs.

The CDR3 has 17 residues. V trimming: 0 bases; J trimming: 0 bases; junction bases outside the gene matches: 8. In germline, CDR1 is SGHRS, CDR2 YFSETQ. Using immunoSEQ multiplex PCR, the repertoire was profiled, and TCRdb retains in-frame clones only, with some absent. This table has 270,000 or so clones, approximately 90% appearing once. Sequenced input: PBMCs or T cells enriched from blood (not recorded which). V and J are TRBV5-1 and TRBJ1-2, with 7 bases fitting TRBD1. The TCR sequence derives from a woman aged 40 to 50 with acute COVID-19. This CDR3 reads CASSLDRGDGPNYGYTF. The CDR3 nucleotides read TGCGCCAGCAGCTTGGACAGGGGCGACGGCCCTAACTATGGCTACACCTTC. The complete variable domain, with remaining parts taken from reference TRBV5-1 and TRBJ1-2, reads KAGVTQTPRYLIKTRGQQVTLSCSPISGHRSVSWYQQTPGQGLQFLFEYFSETQRNKGNFPGRFSGRQFSNSRSEMNVSTLELGDSALYLCASSLDRGDGPNYGYTFGSGTRLTVV.